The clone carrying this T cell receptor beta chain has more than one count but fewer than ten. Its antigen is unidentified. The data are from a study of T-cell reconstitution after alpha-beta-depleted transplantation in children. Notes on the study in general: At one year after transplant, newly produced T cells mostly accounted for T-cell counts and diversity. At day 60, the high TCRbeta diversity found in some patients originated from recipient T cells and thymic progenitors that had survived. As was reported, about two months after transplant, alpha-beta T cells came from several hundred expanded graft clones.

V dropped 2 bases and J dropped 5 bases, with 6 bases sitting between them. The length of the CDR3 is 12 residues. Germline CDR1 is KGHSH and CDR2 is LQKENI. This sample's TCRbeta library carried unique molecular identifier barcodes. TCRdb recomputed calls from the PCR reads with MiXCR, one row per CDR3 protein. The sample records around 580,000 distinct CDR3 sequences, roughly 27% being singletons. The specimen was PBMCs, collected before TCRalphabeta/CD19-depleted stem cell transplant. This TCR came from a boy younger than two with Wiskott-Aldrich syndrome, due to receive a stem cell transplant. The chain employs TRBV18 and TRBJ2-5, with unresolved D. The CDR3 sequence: CASSPKAETQYF. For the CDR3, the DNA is TGTGCCAGCTCACCAAAGGCGGAGACCCAGTACTTC.